The source of this TCR beta chain is a study of T-cell reconstitution after alpha-beta-depleted transplantation in children. Germline CDR1 and CDR2: KGHSH and LQKENI. After removal of 1 base from V and 3 bases from J, the junction contained 14 bases not matched to a gene. CDR3 length: 18 residues. Construction of the TCRbeta library involved unique molecular identifiers. TCRdb re-called the PCR reads with MiXCR, one entry per CDR3 protein. This sample has around 70,000 distinct CDR3 sequences; approximately 10% occur once, and the top ten carry approximately 13%. The chain employs TRBV18 and TRBJ1-1; TRBD1 matches at 7 bases. The TCR was taken from a boy under 18 with acute myeloid leukemia, due to receive a stem cell transplant. Sample: PBMCs, taken before TCRalphabeta/CD19-depleted stem cell transplant. The CDR3 loop reads CASSPLGPRGDLDTEAFF. For the CDR3, the DNA is TGTGCCAGCTCACCACTAGGGCCCAGGGGGGATTTGGACACTGAAGCTTTCTTT.